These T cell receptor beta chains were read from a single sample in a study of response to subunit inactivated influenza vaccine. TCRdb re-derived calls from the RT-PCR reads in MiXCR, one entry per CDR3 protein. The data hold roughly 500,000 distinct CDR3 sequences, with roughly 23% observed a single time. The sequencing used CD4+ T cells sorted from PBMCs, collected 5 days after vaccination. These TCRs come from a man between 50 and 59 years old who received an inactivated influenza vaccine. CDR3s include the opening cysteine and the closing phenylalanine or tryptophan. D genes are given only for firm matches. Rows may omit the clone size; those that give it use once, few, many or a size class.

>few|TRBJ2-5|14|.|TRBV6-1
TGTGCCAGCAGTGAAGCTAATAGGGGAGGGACCCAGTACTTC
CASSEANRGGTQYF
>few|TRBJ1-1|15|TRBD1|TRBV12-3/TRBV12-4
TGTGCCAGCAGGCGCGACAGGGGGCAAAACACTGAAGCTTTCTTT
CASRRDRGQNTEAFF
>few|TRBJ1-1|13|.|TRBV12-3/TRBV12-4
TGTGCCAGCTCGCCTCTCGGGCACACTGAAGCTTTCTTT
CASSPLGHTEAFF
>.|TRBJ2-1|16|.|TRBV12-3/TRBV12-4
TGTGCCAGCAGTTTGGATGGGCAAAGCTCCTACAATGAGCAGTTCTTC
CASSLDGQSSYNEQFF
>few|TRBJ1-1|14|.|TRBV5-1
TGCGCCAGCAGCTTGGAAGGGACTCACACTGAAGCTTTCTTT
CASSLEGTHTEAFF
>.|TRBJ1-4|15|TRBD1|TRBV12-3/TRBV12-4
TGTGCCAGCAGTTTAGCGGACAGGGAGGGTGAAAAACTGTTTTTT
CASSLADREGEKLFF
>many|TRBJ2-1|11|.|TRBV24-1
TGTGCCACCGGGGGGTACAATGAGCAGTTCTTC
CATGGYNEQFF
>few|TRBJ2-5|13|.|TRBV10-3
TGTGCCATCAGTGAGTCAGAGGGGGAGACCCAGTACTTC
CAISESEGETQYF
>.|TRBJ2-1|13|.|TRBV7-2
TGTGCCAGCACCCTAATACTAGCCAATGAGCAGTTCTTC
CASTLILANEQFF
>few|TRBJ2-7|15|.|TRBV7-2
TGTGCCAGCAGGCGCCAGACCACTGGGTCCTACGAGCAGTACTTC
CASRRQTTGSYEQYF
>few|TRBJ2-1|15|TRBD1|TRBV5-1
TGCGCCAGCAGCTTGGGACAGGGGGATTTCAATGAGCAGTTCTTC
CASSLGQGDFNEQFF
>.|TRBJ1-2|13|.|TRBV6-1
TGTGCCAGCAGTGAAGCGGGGGGGAATGGCTACACCTTC
CASSEAGGNGYTF
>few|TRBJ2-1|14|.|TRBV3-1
TGTGCCAGCAGCCAAGTCCCAGCGTACGGCGAGCAGTTCTTC
CASSQVPAYGEQFF
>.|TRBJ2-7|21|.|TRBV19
TGTGCCAGTAGTACTACCTCACAGGGGACGACGGCGGGAGGCAGGTTCCACGAGCAGTACTTC
CASSTTSQGTTAGGRFHEQYF
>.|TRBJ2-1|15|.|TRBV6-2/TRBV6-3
TGTGCCAGCAGTGTGGACTCCCTCCGTAGGAATGAGCAGTTCTTC
CASSVDSLRRNEQFF
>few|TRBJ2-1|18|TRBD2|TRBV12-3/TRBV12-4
TGTGCCAGCAGTGCAACTAGCGGGAGGGCCAGTAGGATCAATGAGCAGTTCTTC
CASSATSGRASRINEQFF
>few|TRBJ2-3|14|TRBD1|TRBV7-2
TGTGCCAGCAGCTTAGGGCAGGGGGCCAATACGCAGTATTTT
CASSLGQGANTQYF
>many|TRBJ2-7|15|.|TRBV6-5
TGTGCCAGCAGTTACGGTAGGGGGAGGGCTTACGAGCAGTACTTC
CASSYGRGRAYEQYF
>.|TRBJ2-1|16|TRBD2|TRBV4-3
TGCGCCAGCAGCCAAGATGAAACCGGGAGGTACAATGAGCAGTTCTTC
CASSQDETGRYNEQFF
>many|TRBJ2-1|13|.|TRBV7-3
TGTGCCAGCAGCTCAGGAGGACAAGATGAGCAGTTCTTC
CASSSGGQDEQFF
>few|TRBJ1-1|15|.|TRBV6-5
TGTGCCAGCAGTTATGGCAGGGGATTGAACACTGAAGCTTTCTTT
CASSYGRGLNTEAFF
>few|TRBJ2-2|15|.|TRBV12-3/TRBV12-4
TGTGCCAGCAGGACCTCGGGACAGAACACCGGGGAGCTGTTTTTT
CASRTSGQNTGELFF
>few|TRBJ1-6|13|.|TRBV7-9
TGTGCCAGCAGCTTATCAGCGGGTTCACCCCTCCACTTT
CASSLSAGSPLHF
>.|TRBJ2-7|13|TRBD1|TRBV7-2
TGTGCCAGCAGCTTAGCGCCCCCAGGGGGGCAGTACTTC
CASSLAPPGGQYF
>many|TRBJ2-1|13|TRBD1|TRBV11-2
TGTGCCAGCAGCCGGGGACAGTACAATGAGCAGTTCTTC
CASSRGQYNEQFF
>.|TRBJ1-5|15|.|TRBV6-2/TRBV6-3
TGTGCCAGCAGCTACGACACCACGCGCAATCAGCCCCAGCATTTT
CASSYDTTRNQPQHF
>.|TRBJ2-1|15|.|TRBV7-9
TGTGCCAGCAGCGACCAAAGGGGGGTCAACAATGAGCAGTTCTTC
CASSDQRGVNNEQFF
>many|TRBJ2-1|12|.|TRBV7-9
TGTGCCAGCAGCTTAGAGGGGTATGAGCAGTTCTTC
CASSLEGYEQFF
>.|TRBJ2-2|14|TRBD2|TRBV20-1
TGCAGTGCCAGAGGGACTAAGAACACCGGGGAGCTGTTTTTT
CSARGTKNTGELFF
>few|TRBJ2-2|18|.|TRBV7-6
TGTGCCAGCAGCTTAGCGGGTTCTGGCGGGGCTAACACCGGGGAGCTGTTTTTT
CASSLAGSGGANTGELFF
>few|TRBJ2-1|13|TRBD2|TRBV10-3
TGTGCCATCGGGACTAGCGAAGGCAATGAGCAGTTCTTC
CAIGTSEGNEQFF
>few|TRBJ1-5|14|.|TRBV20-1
TGCAGTGCTAGAGCTCGACAGGGCAATCAGCCCCAGCATTTT
CSARARQGNQPQHF
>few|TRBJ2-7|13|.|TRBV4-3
TGCGCCAGCAGCCAAGGCCGGCCCTACGAGCAGTACTTC
CASSQGRPYEQYF